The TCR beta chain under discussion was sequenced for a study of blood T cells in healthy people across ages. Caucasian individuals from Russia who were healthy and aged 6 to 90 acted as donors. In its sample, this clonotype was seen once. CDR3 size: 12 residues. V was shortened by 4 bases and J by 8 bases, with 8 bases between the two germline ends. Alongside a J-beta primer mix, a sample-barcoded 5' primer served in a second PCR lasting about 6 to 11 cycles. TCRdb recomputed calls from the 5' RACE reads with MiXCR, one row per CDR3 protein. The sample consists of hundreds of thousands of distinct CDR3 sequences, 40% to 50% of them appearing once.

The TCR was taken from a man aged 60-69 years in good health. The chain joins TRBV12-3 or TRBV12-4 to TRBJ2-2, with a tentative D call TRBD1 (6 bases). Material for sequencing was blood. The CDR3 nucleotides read TGTGCCAGCAGTTATGGACAGGGGGAGCTGTTTTTT. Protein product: CASSYGQGELFF.